Below are 9 T cell receptor beta chains sequenced from a single sample in a study of blood T cell repertoires in COVID-19. Using immunoSEQ multiplex PCR, the repertoire was profiled, and TCRdb retains in-frame clones only, with some absent. The table has about 260,000 clones, around 87% seen once. Material: peripheral blood. The receptors derive from a woman aged 55-69 years with COVID-19, enrolled during active disease.

On this clone itself: The sample has other DNA sequences that encode this CDR3 too. The chain joins TRBV9 to TRBJ2-3; 13 positions match TRBD2. The CDR3 sequence is 15 residues long. J gave up 3 bases and V 3 bases, and 1 base lay outside the gene matches. The germline CDR1 and CDR2 sequences are SGDLS and YYNGEE. CDR3: CASSAGLAGTDTQYF. CDR3 bases: TGTGCCAGCAGCGCGGGACTAGCGGGGACAGATACGCAGTATTTT.

The chain joins TRBV19 to TRBJ1-5; D unresolved. Germline V gene data show CDR1 as LNHDA and CDR2 as SQIVND (reference sequence). The length of the CDR3 is 16 residues. Deletions cut 1 base from V and 2 bases from J, with 12 bases between. The CDR3 here is CASSIVAEVRNQPQHF. The DNA for the CDR3 is TGTGCCAGTAGTATAGTGGCGGAGGTGCGCAATCAGCCCCAGCATTTT.

This chain links TRBV3-1 (or the pseudogene TRBV3-2) with TRBJ1-1; no definite D call. The length of the CDR3 is 18 residues. Between the trimmed V and J ends, which lost 8 bases and 4 bases, there was a span of 29 bases. From germline, CDR1 is LGHDT and CDR2 YNNKEL (reference sequence). As DNA, the CDR3 is TGTGCCAGCCGAACCCTTACCGGTAGGATGGGGAGTGCCACTGAAGCTTTCTTT. The encoded protein is CASRTLTGRMGSATEAFF.

To note about this clone: Other DNA sequences in this sample translate to the same CDR3. This chain links TRBV18 with TRBJ1-1, with a tentative D call TRBD1 (5 bases). CDR1 and CDR2 from the germline V gene are KGHSH and LQKENI. This CDR3 has 13 residues. V dropped 1 base and J dropped 5 bases, with 8 bases sitting between them. The CDR3 reads CASSPQGATEAFF. Here the CDR3 DNA reads TGTGCCAGCTCACCACAAGGGGCTACTGAAGCTTTCTTT.

The gene calls are TRBV5-1 and TRBJ2-1; 12 bases align to TRBD2. Germline V gene sequence: CDR1 SGHRS, CDR2 YFSETQ. The CDR3 has 16 residues. The V gene end was trimmed by 3 bases and the J gene end by 10 bases; junction bases not matched to a gene: 11. CDR3 nucleotides: TGCGCCAGCAGCTGGATTCTAGCGGGAGGGCCAGGAGAGCAGTTCTTC. As protein: CASSWILAGGPGEQFF.

The chain carries TRBV6-5 and TRBJ1-2; TRBD1 matches at 8 bases. V lost 4 bases, J lost 5 bases, and 6 bases stayed unmatched. The CDR3 loop spans 14 amino acids. Germline V gene sequence: CDR1 MNHEY, CDR2 SVGAGI. CDR3 residues: CASSSGQGSYGYTF. The CDR3 DNA reads TGTGCCAGCAGTTCAGGACAGGGATCATATGGCTACACCTTC.

V is TRBV9 and J is TRBJ1-5, with a weak D call TRBD1 (6 bases). Germline-derived CDR1 and CDR2 are SGDLS and YYNGEE. The CDR3 contains 16 residues. V lost 2 bases, J lost 1 base, and 13 bases lay in between. The CDR3 DNA follows: TGTGCCAGCAGCGTCGTGGGGACACCAAGCAATCAGCCCCAGCATTTT. Amino acids: CASSVVGTPSNQPQHF.

The chain links TRBV6-5 to TRBJ2-1; D is perhaps TRBD1 (6 bases). Trimming cost V 10 bases and J 6 bases, with 10 bases left between them. There are 11 residues in the CDR3. Germline V gene sequence: CDR1 MNHEY, CDR2 SVGAGI. CDR3 in DNA: TGTGCCACCTTCAGGGGCAATGAGCAGTTCTTC. It yields the protein CATFRGNEQFF.

This rearrangement joins TRBV12-3 or TRBV12-4 to TRBJ2-3; 9 nucleotides agree with TRBD1. This CDR3 has 13 amino acids. V shed 4 bases, J shed 7 bases, and the junction held 3 bases outside the gene matches. CDR3 protein: CASSSGQGNTQYF. For the CDR3, the DNA is TGTGCCAGCAGTTCGGGACAGGGAAATACGCAGTATTTT.